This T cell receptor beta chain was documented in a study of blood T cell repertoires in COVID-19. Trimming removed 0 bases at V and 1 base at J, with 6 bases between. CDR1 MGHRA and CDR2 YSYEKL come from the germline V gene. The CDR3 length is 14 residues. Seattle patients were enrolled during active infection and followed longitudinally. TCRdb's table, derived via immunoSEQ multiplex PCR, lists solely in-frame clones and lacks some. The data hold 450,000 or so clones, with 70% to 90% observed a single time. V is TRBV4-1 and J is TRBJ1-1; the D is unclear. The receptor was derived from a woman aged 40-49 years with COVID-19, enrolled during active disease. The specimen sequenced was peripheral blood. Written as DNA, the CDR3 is TGCGCCAGCAGCCAAGATCAGTCGAACACTGAAGCTTTCTTT. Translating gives CASSQDQSNTEAFF.